Following are 7 T cell receptor beta chains from one sample sequenced in a study of CD8+ T cells in alopecia areata. It was cDNA, reverse transcribed from extracted RNA, that served as the sequencing template. The repertoire was sequenced with immunoSEQ multiplex PCR; TCRdb's copy has only in-frame clones and lacks some. The sample yields roughly 110,000 clones, around three fifths seen once. Treatment denoted: oral pan-JAK inhibitor, 5-10 mg twice daily. Specimen: CD4+ T cells sorted from blood, collected at week 24, from a patient treated with tofacitinib. These receptors originate from a human donor with alopecia areata.

This sequence joins TRBV7-2 and TRBJ2-4; D not resolved. CDR3 length: 13 amino acids. V lost 4 bases and J 5 bases, leaving 9 bases between the germline ends. Germline CDR1 SGHTA, CDR2 FQGNSA. The CDR3 DNA follows: TGTGCCAGCAGCTACGCAGTGGAAAACATTCAGTACTTC. Its translation is CASSYAVENIQYF.

This clone was found a few times. This chain uses TRBV14 with TRBJ1-4; possibly TRBD1 for D (5 bases). V was shortened by 6 bases and J by 1 base, with 9 bases between the two germline ends. The CDR3 is made up of 14 amino acids. The germline V gene has CDR1 SGHDN and CDR2 FVKESK. The CDR3 region is CASSTGQTNEKLFF. The CDR3 DNA sequence: TGTGCCAGCAGTACGGGGCAAACTAATGAAAAACTGTTTTTT.

The V gene is TRBV7-9, the J gene TRBJ2-5, with D unresolved. The CDR3 has 13 residues. Germline V gives CDR1 SEHNR, CDR2 FQNEAQ (reference sequence). Trimming shortened V by 5 bases and J by 4 bases, and 11 bases separated the two germline ends. The CDR3 sequence is CASSPLVGETQYF. The CDR3 DNA reads as TGTGCCAGCAGCCCTTTAGTCGGAGAGACCCAGTACTTC.

This chain uses TRBV5-1 with TRBJ1-2; 7 bases align to TRBD1. Unmatched junction bases numbered 7, after V lost 4 bases and J lost 7 bases. The CDR3 consists of 13 residues. From germline, CDR1 is SGHRS and CDR2 YFSETQ. CDR3: CASSQTGAGGYTF. CDR3 DNA sequence: TGCGCCAGCAGCCAAACAGGGGCCGGTGGCTACACCTTC.

The table lists this clone with a few counts. This chain connects TRBV29-1 to TRBJ2-5; D gene uncertain. The CDR3 is made up of 13 amino acids. Trimming left V 1 base short and J 4 bases short, with 10 bases between. The V gene's germline CDR1 is SQVTM and CDR2 ANQGSEA. CDR3 sequence: CSVEGLKVETQYF. Written as DNA, the CDR3 is TGCAGCGTTGAAGGACTTAAAGTAGAGACCCAGTACTTC.

This clone has a single count. The rearrangement uses TRBV10-3 and TRBJ2-3; D call uncertain. Trimming removed 0 bases at V and 6 bases at J, with 7 bases between. Germline V gene sequence: CDR1 ENHRY, CDR2 SYGVKD. The CDR3 is 13 amino acids. DNA for the CDR3: TGTGCCATCAGTGAGTCCTTAGTGGATACGCAGTATTTT. Amino acids: CAISESLVDTQYF.

This clone was detected only a few times. As DNA, the CDR3 is TGTGCCAGCAGTTCGGACAGGAAACAAGAGACCCAGTACTTC. Translating gives CASSSDRKQETQYF. The chain links TRBV5-6 to TRBJ2-5; the match to TRBD1 covers 7 bases. The CDR3 covers 14 residues. Germline CDR1 SGHDT, CDR2 YYEEEE. V shed 5 bases, J shed 2 bases, and the junction held 6 bases outside the gene matches.